Listed below are T cell receptor beta chains from one sample, sequenced in a study of T cell responses to AZD1222 COVID-19 vaccine. Using immunoSEQ multiplex PCR, the repertoire was profiled, and TCRdb retains in-frame clones only, with some absent. Found here are fewer than 150,000 clones, about 93% of them singletons; the top ten hold about 0.91%. The source material was peripheral blood, sampled on day 0 of AZD1222 vaccination. These receptors all stem from an adult in good health. CDR3s include the opening cysteine and the closing phenylalanine or tryptophan. D genes are given only for firm matches. Some rows have no size entry. The others give once, few or many, or a class for an expanded clone.

CDR3 DNA: TGTGCCAGCAGCTTGGGGGGGGGTGGCTATGGCTACACCTTC
CDR3 protein: CASSLGGGGYGYTF
D gene: .
clone size: .
V gene: TRBV5-4
J gene: TRBJ1-2

CDR3 DNA: TGCGCCAGCAGTGGTTCGGGAAGAATGAACACTGAAGCTTTCTTT
CDR3 protein: CASSGSGRMNTEAFF
D gene: .
clone size: .
V gene: TRBV10-2
J gene: TRBJ1-1

CDR3 DNA: TGTGCCAGCAGCTTAGTGGAGGGTGAGGGTCACACCATATATTTT
CDR3 protein: CASSLVEGEGHTIYF
D gene: .
clone size: .
V gene: TRBV7-2
J gene: TRBJ1-3

CDR3 DNA: TGTGCCAGCAGCCTAGGACAGAGGGCTTTCTTT
CDR3 protein: CASSLGQRAFF
D gene: .
clone size: .
V gene: TRBV12-3/TRBV12-4
J gene: TRBJ1-1

CDR3 DNA: TGTGCCAGCAGCCCCGCTAGCGGGGGTCTTCTAAATGAGCAGTTCTTC
CDR3 protein: CASSPASGGLLNEQFF
D gene: TRBD2
clone size: .
V gene: TRBV7-9
J gene: TRBJ2-1

CDR3 DNA: TGTGCCAGCAGTTTATATCCGGGAGGCCCTCAGTACTTC
CDR3 protein: CASSLYPGGPQYF
D gene: TRBD2
clone size: .
V gene: TRBV27
J gene: TRBJ2-7

CDR3 DNA: TGTGCCAGCAGCTCGATGACAGGGGCTAATGAAAAACTGTTTTTT
CDR3 protein: CASSSMTGANEKLFF
D gene: TRBD1
clone size: .
V gene: TRBV7-6
J gene: TRBJ1-4

CDR3 DNA: TGTGCCAGCAGCTTGAGCGCGGCCTACGAGCAGTACTTC
CDR3 protein: CASSLSAAYEQYF
D gene: .
clone size: .
V gene: TRBV7-8
J gene: TRBJ2-7

CDR3 DNA: TGCGCCAGCAGCTCCGTTGGGACTAGCGGGACCAATGAGCAGTTCTTC
CDR3 protein: CASSSVGTSGTNEQFF
D gene: TRBD2
clone size: .
V gene: TRBV5-1
J gene: TRBJ2-1

CDR3 DNA: TGTGCCAGCTCACCACCGGAGGGGCCGGGGTCTGGAAACACCATATATTTT
CDR3 protein: CASSPPEGPGSGNTIYF
D gene: .
clone size: .
V gene: TRBV18
J gene: TRBJ1-3

CDR3 DNA: TGTGCCAGCAGCGTAATGGGACAGGGAAACACTGAAGCTTTCTTT
CDR3 protein: CASSVMGQGNTEAFF
D gene: TRBD1
clone size: .
V gene: TRBV9
J gene: TRBJ1-1

CDR3 DNA: TGCGCCAGCAGCCAATGGGGGGCGACAGATACGCAGTATTTT
CDR3 protein: CASSQWGATDTQYF
D gene: .
clone size: .
V gene: TRBV4-1
J gene: TRBJ2-3

CDR3 DNA: TGTGCCAGCAGTCCCGGGGACTATGTGAATCAGCCCCAGCATTTT
CDR3 protein: CASSPGDYVNQPQHF
D gene: .
clone size: .
V gene: TRBV28
J gene: TRBJ1-5

CDR3 DNA: TGTGCCAGCTCACCAAACCGTCCTAGCGTCCTGACTTTC
CDR3 protein: CASSPNRPSVLTF
D gene: .
clone size: .
V gene: TRBV18
J gene: TRBJ2-6

CDR3 DNA: TGTGCCAGCAGCCAAGTGGGACAGGGGTACGAGCAGTACTTC
CDR3 protein: CASSQVGQGYEQYF
D gene: TRBD1
clone size: .
V gene: TRBV3-1/TRBV3-2
J gene: TRBJ2-7

CDR3 DNA: TGTGCCAGCAGCAAACCCCCCGGGACAGGGGACTATGGCTACACCTTC
CDR3 protein: CASSKPPGTGDYGYTF
D gene: TRBD1
clone size: .
V gene: TRBV13
J gene: TRBJ1-2

CDR3 DNA: TGTGCCATCAGATCCGGGACGGCCAACACTGAAGCTTTCTTT
CDR3 protein: CAIRSGTANTEAFF
D gene: .
clone size: .
V gene: TRBV10-3
J gene: TRBJ1-1

CDR3 DNA: TGTGCCAGCAGATACGGAGCAACTAATGAAAAACTGTTTTTT
CDR3 protein: CASRYGATNEKLFF
D gene: .
clone size: .
V gene: TRBV27
J gene: TRBJ1-4

CDR3 DNA: TGTGCCAGCAGCCAAGACGGACAGGGGAATCAGCCCCAGCATTTT
CDR3 protein: CASSQDGQGNQPQHF
D gene: TRBD1
clone size: .
V gene: TRBV4-2
J gene: TRBJ1-5

CDR3 DNA: TGCGCCAGCAGCTTTTGGGGAGACACTGAAGCTTTCTTT
CDR3 protein: CASSFWGDTEAFF
D gene: .
clone size: .
V gene: TRBV5-1
J gene: TRBJ1-1

CDR3 DNA: TGTGCCAGCAGCGCAGACGTGAAGACGGTAGGAGTTGCACCTAGCAATCAGCCCCAGCATTTT
CDR3 protein: CASSADVKTVGVAPSNQPQHF
D gene: .
clone size: .
V gene: TRBV6-6
J gene: TRBJ1-5

CDR3 DNA: TGTGCCAGTAGTATTCCCCGGGGACAGGGTGCGCATGGCTACACCTTC
CDR3 protein: CASSIPRGQGAHGYTF
D gene: TRBD1
clone size: .
V gene: TRBV19
J gene: TRBJ1-2

CDR3 DNA: TGCAGCGTTCGTGGGACAGGGGCTTATGGCTACACCTTC
CDR3 protein: CSVRGTGAYGYTF
D gene: TRBD1
clone size: .
V gene: TRBV29-1
J gene: TRBJ1-2

CDR3 DNA: TGTGCCAGCAGTGAAGGGACAGGGGACTTTTCACCCCTCCACTTT
CDR3 protein: CASSEGTGDFSPLHF
D gene: TRBD1
clone size: .
V gene: TRBV6-1
J gene: TRBJ1-6

CDR3 DNA: TGTGCCAGCAGTACCCCCGGACAGGGGTATGGCTACACCTTC
CDR3 protein: CASSTPGQGYGYTF
D gene: TRBD1
clone size: .
V gene: TRBV6-5
J gene: TRBJ1-2

CDR3 DNA: TGTGCCAGCTCACCAGGGCAAATGGGGCAATGGAACGAAAAACTGTTTTTT
CDR3 protein: CASSPGQMGQWNEKLFF
D gene: .
clone size: .
V gene: TRBV18
J gene: TRBJ1-4

CDR3 DNA: TGTGCCATCCTCGATTATAATTCACCCCTCCACTTT
CDR3 protein: CAILDYNSPLHF
D gene: .
clone size: .
V gene: TRBV10-3
J gene: TRBJ1-6

CDR3 DNA: TGTGCCAGCAGTAGAAGCAGTGGGAATGAGCAGTTCTTC
CDR3 protein: CASSRSSGNEQFF
D gene: .
clone size: .
V gene: TRBV7-2
J gene: TRBJ2-1

CDR3 DNA: TGTGCCAGCAGTTCGGACAGGGCAAATCAGCCCCAGCATTTT
CDR3 protein: CASSSDRANQPQHF
D gene: TRBD1
clone size: .
V gene: TRBV6-5
J gene: TRBJ1-5

CDR3 DNA: TGTGCCAGCAGCTTCACTACAGTGGATTCACCCCTCCACTTT
CDR3 protein: CASSFTTVDSPLHF
D gene: .
clone size: .
V gene: TRBV5-4
J gene: TRBJ1-6

CDR3 DNA: TGTGCCAGCAGCCATTTCGAACTGGCGCTCAACACTGAAGCTTTCTTT
CDR3 protein: CASSHFELALNTEAFF
D gene: .
clone size: .
V gene: TRBV16
J gene: TRBJ1-1

CDR3 DNA: TGTGCCACCAGCAGAATCGGGACTAGCGGGGTCAATGAGCAGTTCTTC
CDR3 protein: CATSRIGTSGVNEQFF
D gene: TRBD2
clone size: .
V gene: TRBV15
J gene: TRBJ2-1

CDR3 DNA: TGTGCCAGCAGCTTAAAGCCGGATATGAACACTGAAGCTTTCTTT
CDR3 protein: CASSLKPDMNTEAFF
D gene: .
clone size: .
V gene: TRBV7-8
J gene: TRBJ1-1

CDR3 DNA: TGTGCCAGCAGCTACCAGGGGTTTCGAAGCACTGAAGCTTTCTTT
CDR3 protein: CASSYQGFRSTEAFF
D gene: .
clone size: .
V gene: TRBV2
J gene: TRBJ1-1

CDR3 DNA: TGTGCCAGCAGTCTCCGGGACAGAAACTATGGCTACACCTTC
CDR3 protein: CASSLRDRNYGYTF
D gene: TRBD1
clone size: .
V gene: TRBV27
J gene: TRBJ1-2

CDR3 DNA: TGTGCCATCAGTGAGTCGGCGGCACTGCGGTACACCTTC
CDR3 protein: CAISESAALRYTF
D gene: .
clone size: .
V gene: TRBV10-3
J gene: TRBJ1-2

CDR3 DNA: TGTGCCAGCAGCCAAGACAAGTTTGGTGGAAACACCATATATTTT
CDR3 protein: CASSQDKFGGNTIYF
D gene: .
clone size: .
V gene: TRBV3-1/TRBV3-2
J gene: TRBJ1-3

CDR3 DNA: TGTGCCACCAGCAGAGAGGGAGGCAGGGGAGCTTTCTTT
CDR3 protein: CATSREGGRGAFF
D gene: .
clone size: .
V gene: TRBV15
J gene: TRBJ1-1

CDR3 DNA: TGTGCCAGCAGTGAAGAGGACACACACACCGGGGAGCTGTTTTTT
CDR3 protein: CASSEEDTHTGELFF
D gene: .
clone size: .
V gene: TRBV6-1
J gene: TRBJ2-2

CDR3 DNA: TGTGCCAGTCCGAAGCCAGTCTATGGCTACACCTTC
CDR3 protein: CASPKPVYGYTF
D gene: .
clone size: .
V gene: TRBV21-1
J gene: TRBJ1-2

CDR3 DNA: TGTGCCAGCAGTGGGACAGGGGGCACAGATACGCAGTATTTT
CDR3 protein: CASSGTGGTDTQYF
D gene: TRBD1
clone size: .
V gene: TRBV6-4
J gene: TRBJ2-3

CDR3 DNA: TGTGCCAGTAGTATTCGGTTTAGGCAGGCTACTGAAAAACTGTTTTTT
CDR3 protein: CASSIRFRQATEKLFF
D gene: .
clone size: .
V gene: TRBV19
J gene: TRBJ1-4

CDR3 DNA: TGTGCCAGCAGAAAGGGGGCAGGGCCCTACGAGCAGTACTTC
CDR3 protein: CASRKGAGPYEQYF
D gene: TRBD1
clone size: .
V gene: TRBV13
J gene: TRBJ2-7

CDR3 DNA: TGTGCCAGCACCGGGTTGGCAGATACGCAGTATTTT
CDR3 protein: CASTGLADTQYF
D gene: .
clone size: once
V gene: TRBV28
J gene: TRBJ2-3

CDR3 DNA: TGTGCCTGGAAGAACACTGAAGCTTTCTTT
CDR3 protein: CAWKNTEAFF
D gene: .
clone size: .
V gene: TRBV30
J gene: TRBJ1-1

CDR3 DNA: TGCGCCAGCAGCCCCTCGACGACGGGGACTGAAGCTTTCTTT
CDR3 protein: CASSPSTTGTEAFF
D gene: .
clone size: .
V gene: TRBV5-1
J gene: TRBJ1-1

CDR3 DNA: TGTGCCACCAGCAGAGATCGCCTGGGCTCCACCTCCTACGAGCAGTACTTC
CDR3 protein: CATSRDRLGSTSYEQYF
D gene: .
clone size: .
V gene: TRBV15
J gene: TRBJ2-7

CDR3 DNA: TGTGCCACCGCGCGTGTAAACACTGAAGCTTTCTTT
CDR3 protein: CATARVNTEAFF
D gene: .
clone size: .
V gene: TRBV6-5
J gene: TRBJ1-1

CDR3 DNA: TGTGCCAGCAGTTATACAGCGAACACTGAAGCTTTCTTT
CDR3 protein: CASSYTANTEAFF
D gene: .
clone size: .
V gene: TRBV6-5
J gene: TRBJ1-1

CDR3 DNA: TGCAGCGTTGTGGTAGGGGGAGGCTACACCTTC
CDR3 protein: CSVVVGGGYTF
D gene: .
clone size: .
V gene: TRBV29-1
J gene: TRBJ1-2

CDR3 DNA: TGTGCCAGCAGCCCTGTTGGGGGGCTGAACACTGAAGCTTTCTTT
CDR3 protein: CASSPVGGLNTEAFF
D gene: .
clone size: .
V gene: TRBV7-2
J gene: TRBJ1-1